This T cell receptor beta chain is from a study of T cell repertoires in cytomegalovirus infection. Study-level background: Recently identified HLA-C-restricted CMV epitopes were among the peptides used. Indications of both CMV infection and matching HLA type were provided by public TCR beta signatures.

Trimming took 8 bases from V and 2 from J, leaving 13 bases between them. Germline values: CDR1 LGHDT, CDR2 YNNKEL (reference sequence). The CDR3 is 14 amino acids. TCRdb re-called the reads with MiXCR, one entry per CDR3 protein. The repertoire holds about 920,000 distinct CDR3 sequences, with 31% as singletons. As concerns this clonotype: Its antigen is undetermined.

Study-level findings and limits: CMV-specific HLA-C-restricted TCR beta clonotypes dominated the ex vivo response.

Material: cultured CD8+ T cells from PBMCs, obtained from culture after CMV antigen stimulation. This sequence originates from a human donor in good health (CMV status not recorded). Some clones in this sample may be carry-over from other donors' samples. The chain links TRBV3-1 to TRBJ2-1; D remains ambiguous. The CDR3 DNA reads TGTGCCAGCTCGGTGTATATGACCTACAATGAGCAGTTCTTC. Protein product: CASSVYMTYNEQFF.